Below, 23 T cell receptor beta chains from the same sample are listed, as sequenced in a study of T cell clonotyping in hematopoietic cell transplantation. Data came from immunoSEQ multiplex PCR; TCRdb stores just in-frame clones and leaves some out. The table lists fewer than 30,000 clones, approximately 94% of them singletons. Sequenced sample: peripheral blood mononuclear cells. The source is a man aged 45-60 years in good health. Some clones in this sample may be carry-over from other donors' samples.

This clone was seen just once. This chain links TRBV29-1 with TRBJ1-2, with D unclear. V shed 2 bases and J shed 10 bases, with 11 bases lying between them. The germline V gene encodes CDR1 SQVTM and CDR2 ANQGSEA. The CDR3 contains 11 residues. The CDR3 is CSVETRDDYTF. The CDR3 DNA follows: TGCAGCGTTGAAACCCGGGATGACTACACCTTC. Filled out from reference TRBV29-1 and TRBJ1-2, the complete variable domain reads SAVISQKPSRDICQRGTSLTIQCQVDSQVTMMFWYRQQPGQSLTLIATANQGSEATYESGFVIDKFPISRPNLTFSTLTVSNMSPEDSSIYLCSVETRDDYTFGSGTRLTVV.

The chain recombines TRBV10-2 with TRBJ2-7; 8 bases fit TRBD2. Germline loops: CDR1 WSHSY, CDR2 SAAADI. V lost 3 bases and J lost 3; bases outside the gene matches: 10. The CDR3 has 16 residues. The CDR3 sequence is CASSDGRDLPIYEQYF. CDR3 DNA: TGCGCCAGCAGTGACGGGAGGGACCTTCCCATCTACGAGCAGTACTTC.

The J gene is TRBJ1-6, the V gene TRBV19, with D perhaps matching TRBD1 (6 bases). Deletions cut 1 base from V and 8 bases from J, with 12 bases between. The CDR3 runs 15 residues. Germline CDR1 LNHDA, CDR2 SQIVND (reference sequence). The CDR3 protein is CASSIAGDIYSPLHF. CDR3 DNA sequence: TGTGCCAGTAGTATAGCGGGGGACATTTATTCACCCCTCCACTTT.

The chain couples TRBV6-1 to TRBJ1-2, with 11 positions matching TRBD1. This CDR3 has 15 amino acids. Germline CDR1 reads MNHNS; CDR2 reads SASEGT. V was clipped by 5 bases and J by 5 bases; unmatched bases: 7. This chain's CDR3 is CASSSPGTGGYGYTF. CDR3 sequence (DNA): TGTGCCAGCAGTTCCCCCGGGACAGGGGGATATGGCTACACCTTC.

The chain uses TRBV7-2 and TRBJ2-5; D not certain. Germline loops: CDR1 SGHTA, CDR2 FQGNSA. The CDR3 is made up of 15 amino acids. Trimming removed 2 bases at V and 2 bases at J, with 12 bases between. For the CDR3, the DNA is TGTGCCAGCAGCTTATCAAGGGTTCTACAAGAGACCCAGTACTTC. Its translation: CASSLSRVLQETQYF.

The chain is built from TRBV6-5 and TRBJ2-7, with D perhaps TRBD1 (7 bases). The CDR3 runs 15 residues. V was clipped by 0 bases and J by 1 base, with 10 bases between them. Germline-derived CDR1 and CDR2 are MNHEY and SVGAGI. CDR3 in DNA: TGTGCCAGCAGTTACTCCCCAGGGGGGTCCTACGAGCAGTACTTC. Protein: CASSYSPGGSYEQYF.

The table lists this clone with a count of one. The chain combines TRBV2 with TRBJ2-3, with 9 bases lining up with TRBD2. The CDR3 length is 17 residues. The J segment lost 1 base and the V segment lost 1 base, leaving 6 bases of the junction unmatched. CDR1 is SNHLY, CDR2 FYNNEI, per germline. CDR3 loop: CASSEVPASGGTDTQYF. Written as DNA, the CDR3 is TGTGCCAGCAGTGAAGTCCCAGCTAGCGGGGGCACAGATACGCAGTATTTT.

V is TRBV30 and J is TRBJ1-1; D gene unclear. The CDR3 is made up of 13 amino acids. With 0 bases removed from V and 4 bases from J, the gap between germline ends came to 9 bases. The germline CDR1 and CDR2 sequences are GTSNPN and SVGIG (reference sequence). The CDR3 nucleotides read TGTGCCTGGAGTGTACGAGGCGGCACTGAAGCTTTCTTT. Protein product: CAWSVRGGTEAFF. Complete variable domain (other parts from reference TRBV30 and TRBJ1-1): SQTIHQWPATLVQPVGSPLSLECTVEGTSNPNLYWYRQAAGRGLQLLFYSVGIGQISSEVPQNLSASRPQDRQFILSSKKLLLSDSGFYLCAWSVRGGTEAFFGQGTRLTVV.

The chain joins TRBV5-4 to TRBJ2-6, with 9 bases that match TRBD1. Germline lookup yields CDR1 SGHNT and CDR2 YYREEE (reference sequence). The V segment lost 9 bases and the J segment 0 bases; nucleotides outside the gene matches: 7. The CDR3 covers 16 residues. In DNA form, the CDR3 reads TGTGCCACCCAGAGGGACAGGGCCTCTGGGGCCAACGTCCTGACTTTC. This sequence encodes CATQRDRASGANVLTF.

The rearrangement uses TRBV28 and TRBJ1-2; no reliable D call. CDR1 is MDHEN, CDR2 SYDVKM, per germline. Trimming stripped 6 bases from V and 4 bases from J, with 21 bases between. CDR3 length equals 16 residues. The CDR3, as DNA: TGTGCCAGCAGCCCTTCGTTGAGACAAGAGTTCTATGGCTACACCTTC. Translating gives CASSPSLRQEFYGYTF.

The genes are TRBV9 and TRBJ2-1, with D perhaps matching TRBD2 (7 bases). The V end lost 7 bases, the J end lost 10 bases, and 15 bases lay between the germline ends. CDR1 is SGDLS and CDR2 is YYNGEE in the germline V gene. This CDR3 contains 12 residues. CDR3 sequence reads: CASRGGAREQFF. DNA for the CDR3: TGTGCCAGCCGTGGGGGGGCCAGAGAGCAGTTCTTC.

V gene TRBV2 combines with J gene TRBJ2-7; D may be TRBD2 (6 bases). The CDR3 has 14 residues. Germline CDR1 and CDR2: SNHLY and FYNNEI. V lost 3 bases and J 6 bases, leaving 15 bases between the germline ends. The CDR3 coding sequence is TGTGCCAGCAGTGATTATATTCTGGGGGGCGAGCAGTACTTC. This gives the protein CASSDYILGGEQYF.

The CDR3 bases are TGTGCCAGCAGCGTAGACGGGACAGGGTCACTCGAGCAGTACTTC. Its translation: CASSVDGTGSLEQYF. The chain carries TRBV9 and TRBJ2-7; 9 positions agree with TRBD1. Germline V gene lookup returns CDR1 SGDLS and CDR2 YYNGEE. The CDR3 loop spans 15 amino acids. The ends lost 0 bases at V and 6 bases at J; junction bases unmatched: 7.

This chain uses TRBV28 with TRBJ2-7; TRBD1 is a possible D gene (6 bases). The CDR3 has 14 residues. The V gene's germline CDR1 is MDHEN and CDR2 SYDVKM. The V end was cut by 6 bases, the J end by 3 bases, with 15 bases between. Here the CDR3 reads CASSDPTGNYEQYF. The CDR3, as DNA: TGTGCCAGCAGCGACCCGACAGGAAACTACGAGCAGTACTTC.

The J gene is TRBJ1-4, the V gene TRBV6-5; D possibly corresponds to TRBD1 (5 bases). From germline, CDR1 is MNHEY and CDR2 SVGAGI. The V gene lost 6 bases and the J gene lost 7 bases, with 18 bases spanning the gap. The CDR3 sequence is 15 residues long. Written as DNA, the CDR3 is TGTGCCAGCAGGCCCGTGGGGCGCGGGGGTGAAAAACTGTTTTTT. Translation gives CASRPVGRGGEKLFF.

This rearrangement joins TRBV6-1 to TRBJ1-2; TRBD1 is a possible D gene (6 bases). With 6 bases removed from V and 2 bases from J, the gap between germline ends came to 16 bases. Germline values: CDR1 MNHNS, CDR2 SASEGT. The CDR3 loop spans 15 amino acids. Here the CDR3 reads CASSHEGGRNYGYTF. CDR3 sequence (DNA): TGTGCCAGCAGCCACGAGGGGGGGCGGAACTATGGCTACACCTTC.

This sequence joins TRBV6-5 and TRBJ1-1; D gene unclear. Germline-derived CDR1 and CDR2 are MNHEY and SVGAGI. CDR3 size: 14 residues. Trimming left V 8 bases short and J 4 bases short, with 17 bases between. The CDR3 loop reads CASRFITEGTEAFF. The CDR3 nucleotides are TGTGCCAGCCGCTTCATCACAGAGGGCACTGAAGCTTTCTTT.

The chain uses TRBV11-2 and TRBJ2-2; D is possibly TRBD1 (6 bases). Trimming removed 7 bases from V and 5 bases from J, with 14 bases in between. Germline assignment: CDR1 SGHAT and CDR2 FQNNGV. This CDR3 has 14 residues. CDR3 sequence (DNA): TGTGCCAGCATCCCCTTCGGACAGACCGGGGAGCTGTTTTTT. Translated, it gives CASIPFGQTGELFF.

This clone appeared once. The chain is built from TRBV19 and TRBJ1-6, with TRBD1 as a possible D gene (5 bases). Trimming removed 1 base at V and 11 bases at J, with 15 bases between. The CDR3 spans 15 residues. Germline V gene sequence: CDR1 LNHDA, CDR2 SQIVND (reference sequence). The CDR3 loop is CASSIGIREVAPLHF. CDR3 sequence (DNA): TGTGCCAGTAGTATAGGAATCAGGGAGGTTGCACCCCTCCACTTT.

The genes are TRBV7-2 and TRBJ2-2; 8 nucleotides line up with TRBD2. V was pared by 3 bases and J by 4 bases, with 1 base of the junction left unmatched. The length of the CDR3 is 14 residues. Germline-derived CDR1 and CDR2 are SGHTA and FQGNSA. CDR3 nucleotides: TGTGCCAGCAGCTTGCGGGGGGCCACCGGGGAGCTGTTTTTT. Its translation is CASSLRGATGELFF.

The V gene is TRBV19, the J gene TRBJ1-2; D gene unclear. The CDR3 is 15 residues long. The germline V gene has CDR1 LNHDA and CDR2 SQIVND (reference sequence). Trimming took off 0 bases at V and 1 base at J, with 9 bases between the two ends. This chain's CDR3 is CASSIDRQFNYGYTF. The CDR3 DNA is TGTGCCAGTAGTATAGATCGTCAGTTTAACTATGGCTACACCTTC.

This clone was seen only once. V is TRBV14 and J is TRBJ2-5; D not certain. Looked up from germline, CDR1 is SGHDN and CDR2 is FVKESK. Trimming pared 1 base from V and 5 bases from J, leaving 5 bases between. This CDR3 is built from 12 residues. The CDR3 DNA sequence: TGTGCCAGCAGCCAAGTCCTTGAGACCCAGTACTTC. Protein product: CASSQVLETQYF.

The chain carries TRBV4-1 and TRBJ2-7, with TRBD1 identical over 8 bases. J lost 0 bases, V lost 3 bases, and 7 bases had no gene match. This CDR3 spans 16 amino acids. The V gene's germline CDR1 is MGHRA and CDR2 YSYEKL. The DNA of the CDR3 is TGCGCCAGCAGCCATCCCGGACAGGGCAGCTCCTACGAGCAGTACTTC. This sequence encodes CASSHPGQGSSYEQYF.